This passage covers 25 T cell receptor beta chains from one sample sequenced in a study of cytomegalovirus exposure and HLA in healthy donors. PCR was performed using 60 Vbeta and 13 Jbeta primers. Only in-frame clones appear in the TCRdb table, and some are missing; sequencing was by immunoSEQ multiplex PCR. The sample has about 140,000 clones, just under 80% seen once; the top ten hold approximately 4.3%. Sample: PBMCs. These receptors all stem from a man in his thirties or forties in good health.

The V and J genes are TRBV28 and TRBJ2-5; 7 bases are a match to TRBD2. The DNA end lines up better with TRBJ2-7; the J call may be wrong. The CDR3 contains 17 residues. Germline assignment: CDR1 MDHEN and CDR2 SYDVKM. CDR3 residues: CASSLLPGTKNSYEQYF. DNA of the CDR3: TGTGCCAGCAGTTTATTGCCCGGGACTAAGAACTCCTACGAGCAGTACTTC.

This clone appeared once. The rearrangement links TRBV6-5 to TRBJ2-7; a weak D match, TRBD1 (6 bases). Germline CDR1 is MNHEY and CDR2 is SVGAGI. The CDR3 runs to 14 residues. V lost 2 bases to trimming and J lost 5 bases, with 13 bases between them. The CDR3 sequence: CASSYGGLLNEQYF. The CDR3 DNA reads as TGTGCCAGCAGTTACGGGGGCCTCCTGAACGAGCAGTACTTC.

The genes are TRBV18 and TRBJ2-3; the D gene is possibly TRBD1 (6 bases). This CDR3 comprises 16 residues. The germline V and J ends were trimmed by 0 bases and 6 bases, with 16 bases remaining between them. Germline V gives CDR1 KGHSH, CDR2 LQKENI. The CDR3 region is CASSPPTAGAGDTQYF. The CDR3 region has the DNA TGTGCCAGCTCACCACCGACGGCAGGGGCAGGGGATACGCAGTATTTT.

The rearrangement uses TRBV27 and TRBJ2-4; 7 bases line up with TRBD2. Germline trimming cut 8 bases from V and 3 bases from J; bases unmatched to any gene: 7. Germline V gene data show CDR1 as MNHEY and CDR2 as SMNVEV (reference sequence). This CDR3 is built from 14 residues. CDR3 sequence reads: CASPGRGGKNIQYF. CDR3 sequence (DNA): TGTGCCAGCCCTGGGAGGGGTGGCAAAAACATTCAGTACTTC.

CDR3 nucleotides: TGTGCCAGCAGCTTAGGCCTTCGGGGGACTAGCGGGGCCTACGAGCAGTACTTC. This gives the protein CASSLGLRGTSGAYEQYF. The chain joins TRBV13 to TRBJ2-5; 13 positions agree with TRBD2. The J call may be wrong; the DNA end is better matched by TRBJ2-7. Germline V gene data show CDR1 as PRHDT and CDR2 as FYEKMQ (reference sequence). The CDR3 totals 18 residues.

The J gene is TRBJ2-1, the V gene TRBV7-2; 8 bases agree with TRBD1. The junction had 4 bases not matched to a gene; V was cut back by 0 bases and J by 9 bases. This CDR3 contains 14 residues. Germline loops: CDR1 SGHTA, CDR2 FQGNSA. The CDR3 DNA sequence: TGTGCCAGCAGCTTAGCAAGACAGGGGAGTGAGCAGTTCTTC. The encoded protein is CASSLARQGSEQFF.

The chain's CDR3 is CASSLKTGLEAFF. The CDR3 nucleotides read TGTGCCAGCAGCTTGAAGACAGGGCTTGAAGCTTTCTTT. The chain links TRBV5-6 to TRBJ1-1, with 7 nucleotides matching TRBD1. Germline trimming cut 1 base from V and 7 bases from J; bases unmatched to any gene: 4. The germline V gene encodes CDR1 SGHDT and CDR2 YYEEEE. There are 13 residues in the CDR3.

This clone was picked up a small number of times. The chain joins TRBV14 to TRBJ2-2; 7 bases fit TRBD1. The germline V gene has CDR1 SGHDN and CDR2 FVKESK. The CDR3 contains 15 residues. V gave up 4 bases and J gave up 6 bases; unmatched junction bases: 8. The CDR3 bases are TGTGCCAGCAGCCCGACGGACAGGATTCCCGGGGAGCTGTTTTTT. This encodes CASSPTDRIPGELFF. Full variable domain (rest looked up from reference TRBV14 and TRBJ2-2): EAGVTQFPSHSVIEKGQTVTLRCDPISGHDNLYWYRRVMGKEIKFLLHFVKESKQDESGMPNNRFLAERTGGTYSTLKVQPAELEDSGVYFCASSPTDRIPGELFFGEGSRLTVL.

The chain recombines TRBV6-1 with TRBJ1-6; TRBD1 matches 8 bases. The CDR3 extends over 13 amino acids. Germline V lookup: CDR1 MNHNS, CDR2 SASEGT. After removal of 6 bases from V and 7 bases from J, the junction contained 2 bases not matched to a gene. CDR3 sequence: CASSGQGNSPLHF. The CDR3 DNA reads TGTGCCAGCAGCGGACAGGGAAATTCACCCCTCCACTTT.

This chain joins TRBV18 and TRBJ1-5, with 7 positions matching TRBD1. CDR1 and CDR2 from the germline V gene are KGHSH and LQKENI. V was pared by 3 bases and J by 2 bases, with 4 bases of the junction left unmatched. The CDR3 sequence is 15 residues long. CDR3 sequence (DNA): TGTGCCAGCTCACCCCGACAGGGAGGCAATCAGCCCCAGCATTTT. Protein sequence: CASSPRQGGNQPQHF.

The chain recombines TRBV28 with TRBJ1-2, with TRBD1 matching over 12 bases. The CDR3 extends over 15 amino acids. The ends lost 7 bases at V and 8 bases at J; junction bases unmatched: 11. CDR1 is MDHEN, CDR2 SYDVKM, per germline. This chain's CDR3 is CASTRPGQGAPGYTF. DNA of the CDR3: TGTGCCAGCACTCGCCCGGGACAGGGGGCCCCGGGCTACACCTTC.

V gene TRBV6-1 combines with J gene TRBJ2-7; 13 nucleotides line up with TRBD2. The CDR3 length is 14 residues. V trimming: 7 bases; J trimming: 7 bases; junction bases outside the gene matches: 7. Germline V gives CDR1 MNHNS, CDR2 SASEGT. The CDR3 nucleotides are TGTGCCAGCAACAAAGGACTAGCGGGAGAGGAGCAGTACTTC. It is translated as CASNKGLAGEEQYF.

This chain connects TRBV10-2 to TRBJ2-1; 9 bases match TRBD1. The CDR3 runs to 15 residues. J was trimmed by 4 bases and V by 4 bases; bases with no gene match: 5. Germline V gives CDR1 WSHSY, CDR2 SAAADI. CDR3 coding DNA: TGCGCCAGCAGTGGGCGACAGGGGGGATACAATGAGCAGTTCTTC. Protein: CASSGRQGGYNEQFF.

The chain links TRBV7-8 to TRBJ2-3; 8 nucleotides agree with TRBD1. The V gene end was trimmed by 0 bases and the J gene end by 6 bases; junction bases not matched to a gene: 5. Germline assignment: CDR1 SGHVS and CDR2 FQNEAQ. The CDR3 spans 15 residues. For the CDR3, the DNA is TGTGCCAGCAGCTTAGCGTCAGGGGGCGGTGATACGCAGTATTTT. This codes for CASSLASGGGDTQYF. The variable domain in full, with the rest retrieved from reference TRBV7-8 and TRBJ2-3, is GAGVSQSPRYKVAKRGQDVALRCDPISGHVSLFWYQQALGQGPEFLTYFQNEAQLDKSGLPSDRFFAERPEGSVSTLKIQRTQQEDSAVYLCASSLASGGGDTQYFGPGTRLTVL.

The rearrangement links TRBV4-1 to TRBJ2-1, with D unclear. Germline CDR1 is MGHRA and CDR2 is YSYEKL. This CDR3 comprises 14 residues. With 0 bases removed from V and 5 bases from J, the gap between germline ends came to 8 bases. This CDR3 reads CASSQDQAHNEQFF. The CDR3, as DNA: TGCGCCAGCAGCCAAGATCAGGCACACAATGAGCAGTTCTTC.

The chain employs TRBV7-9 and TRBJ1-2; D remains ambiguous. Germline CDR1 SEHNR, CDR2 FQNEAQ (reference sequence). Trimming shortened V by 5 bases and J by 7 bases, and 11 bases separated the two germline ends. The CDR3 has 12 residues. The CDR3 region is CASSRDTTGYTF. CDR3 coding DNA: TGTGCCAGCAGCCGTGACACCACTGGCTACACCTTC. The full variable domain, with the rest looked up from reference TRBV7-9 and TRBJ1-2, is DTGVSQNPRHKITKRGQNVTFRCDPISEHNRLYWYRQTLGQGPEFLTYFQNEAQLEKSRLLSDRFSAERPKGSFSTLEIQRTEQGDSAMYLCASSRDTTGYTFGSGTRLTVV.

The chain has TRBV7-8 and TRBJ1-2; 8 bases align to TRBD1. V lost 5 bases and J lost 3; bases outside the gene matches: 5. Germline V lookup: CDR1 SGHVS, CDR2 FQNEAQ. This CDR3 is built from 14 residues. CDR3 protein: CASSPTGGHYGYTF. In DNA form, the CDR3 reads TGTGCCAGCAGCCCCACAGGGGGTCACTATGGCTACACCTTC.

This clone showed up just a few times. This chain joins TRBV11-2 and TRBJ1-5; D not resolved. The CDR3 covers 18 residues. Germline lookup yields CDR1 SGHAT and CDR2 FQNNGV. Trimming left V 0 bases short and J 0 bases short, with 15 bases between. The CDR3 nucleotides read TGTGCCAGCAGCTTAGATAATAGACACCCATATAGCAATCAGCCCCAGCATTTT. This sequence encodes CASSLDNRHPYSNQPQHF.

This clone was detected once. The CDR3: CASSEGLAGRETQYF. CDR3 nucleotide sequence: TGCGCCAGCAGCGAGGGACTAGCGGGGAGGGAGACCCAGTACTTC. The chain uses TRBV5-1 and TRBJ2-5, with 13 positions matching TRBD2. This CDR3 has 15 amino acids. The junction had 5 bases not matched to a gene; V was cut back by 4 bases and J by 5 bases. Looked up from germline, CDR1 is SGHRS and CDR2 is YFSETQ.

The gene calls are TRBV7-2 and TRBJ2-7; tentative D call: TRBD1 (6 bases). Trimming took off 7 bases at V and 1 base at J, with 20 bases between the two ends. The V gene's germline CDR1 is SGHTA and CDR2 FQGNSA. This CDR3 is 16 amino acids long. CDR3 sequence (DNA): TGTGCCAGCACCCCCCCGGGACAACTACTTTCCTACGAGCAGTACTTC. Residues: CASTPPGQLLSYEQYF.

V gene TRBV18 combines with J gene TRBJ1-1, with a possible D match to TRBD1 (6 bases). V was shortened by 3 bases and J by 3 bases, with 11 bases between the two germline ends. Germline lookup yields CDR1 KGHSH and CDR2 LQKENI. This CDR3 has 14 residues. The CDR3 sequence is CASSPQGFDTEAFF. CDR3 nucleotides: TGTGCCAGCTCACCCCAGGGGTTTGACACTGAAGCTTTCTTT.

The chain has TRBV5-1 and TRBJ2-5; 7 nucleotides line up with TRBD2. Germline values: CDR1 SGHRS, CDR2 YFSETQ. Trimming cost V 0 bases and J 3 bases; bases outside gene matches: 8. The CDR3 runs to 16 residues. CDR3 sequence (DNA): TGCGCCAGCAGCTTGGGGGCGGGAGCCAATAAAGAGACCCAGTACTTC. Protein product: CASSLGAGANKETQYF.

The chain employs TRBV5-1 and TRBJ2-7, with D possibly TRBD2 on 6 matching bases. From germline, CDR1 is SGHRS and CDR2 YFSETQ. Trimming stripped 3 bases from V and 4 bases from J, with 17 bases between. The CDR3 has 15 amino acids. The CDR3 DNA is TGCGCCAGCAGCTCGGGCGTCGGGGGTGGGTACGAGCAGTACTTC. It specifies CASSSGVGGGYEQYF.

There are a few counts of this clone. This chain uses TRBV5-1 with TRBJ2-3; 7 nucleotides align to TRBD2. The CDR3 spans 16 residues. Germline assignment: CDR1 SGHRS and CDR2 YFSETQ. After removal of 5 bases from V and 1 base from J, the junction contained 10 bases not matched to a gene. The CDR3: CASRVGAGVGTDTQYF. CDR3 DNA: TGCGCCAGCAGAGTGGGTGCGGGAGTGGGCACAGATACGCAGTATTTT.

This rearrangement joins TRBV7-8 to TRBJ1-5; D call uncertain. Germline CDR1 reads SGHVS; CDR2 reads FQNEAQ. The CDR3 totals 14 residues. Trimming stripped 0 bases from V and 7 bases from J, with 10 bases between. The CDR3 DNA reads TGTGCCAGCAGCTTAGCGCGTGAGATCCAGCCCCAGCATTTT. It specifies CASSLAREIQPQHF.